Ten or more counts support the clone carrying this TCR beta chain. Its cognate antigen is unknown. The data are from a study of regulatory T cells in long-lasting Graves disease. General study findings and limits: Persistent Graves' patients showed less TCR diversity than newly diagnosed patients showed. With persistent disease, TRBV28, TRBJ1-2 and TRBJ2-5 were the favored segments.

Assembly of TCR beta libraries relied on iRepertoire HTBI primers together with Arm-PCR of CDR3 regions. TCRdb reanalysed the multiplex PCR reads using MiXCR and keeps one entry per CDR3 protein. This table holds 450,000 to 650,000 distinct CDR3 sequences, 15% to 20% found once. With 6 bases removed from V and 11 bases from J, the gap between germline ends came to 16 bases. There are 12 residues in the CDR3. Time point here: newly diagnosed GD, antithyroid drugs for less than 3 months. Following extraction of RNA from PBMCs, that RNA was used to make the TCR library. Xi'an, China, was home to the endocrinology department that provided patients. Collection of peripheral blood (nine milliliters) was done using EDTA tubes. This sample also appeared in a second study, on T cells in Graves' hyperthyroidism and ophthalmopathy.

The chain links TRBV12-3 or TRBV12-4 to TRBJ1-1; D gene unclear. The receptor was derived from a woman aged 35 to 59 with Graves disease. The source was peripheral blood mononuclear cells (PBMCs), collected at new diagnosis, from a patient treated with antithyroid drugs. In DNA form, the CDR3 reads TGTGCCAGCAGCCCCCCCCCGGGAGGCGCTTTCTTT. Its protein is CASSPPPGGAFF.